Presented here are 26 T cell receptor beta chains from one specimen sequenced in a study of cytomegalovirus exposure and HLA in healthy donors. Researchers ran the PCR with 60 Vbeta and 13 Jbeta primers. Some clones are missing from TCRdb's copy, which holds only in-frame ones; the method was immunoSEQ multiplex PCR. Seen here are 100,000 or so clones, approximately 82% observed once, and the top ten hold around 8.8%. Sequencing used PBMCs. Receptors were obtained from a middle-aged man in good health and CMV-seropositive.

This chain links TRBV7-6 with TRBJ2-7; TRBD2 matches at 13 bases. The V gene end was trimmed by 5 bases and the J gene end by 6 bases; junction bases not matched to a gene: 7. CDR1 is SGHVS, CDR2 FNYEAQ, per germline. The CDR3 has 15 amino acids. CDR3 nucleotides: TGTGCCAGCAGCCAAGGACTAGCGGGAGCAGGCGAGCAGTACTTC. Its protein product is CASSQGLAGAGEQYF.

The gene calls are TRBV29-1 and TRBJ1-2; 7 bases align to TRBD1. The CDR3 spans 18 residues. Germline V gives CDR1 SQVTM, CDR2 ANQGSEA. V lost 0 bases and J lost 4; bases outside the gene matches: 17. CDR3 bases: TGCAGCGTTGAAGATCCCGGACAGGCAGGGTTTATTGTCTATGGCTACACCTTC. Translated, it gives CSVEDPGQAGFIVYGYTF.

The rearrangement uses TRBV7-2 and TRBJ2-7; 14 nucleotides align to TRBD2. The CDR3 runs to 14 residues. Germline V gives CDR1 SGHTA, CDR2 FQGNSA. Trimming at V came to 5 bases and at J to 7 bases, leaving 4 bases not matched to a gene. This CDR3 is CASSPGLAGVEQYF. In DNA, the CDR3 is TGTGCCAGCAGCCCGGGACTAGCGGGGGTGGAGCAGTACTTC.

The chain couples TRBV6-5 to TRBJ1-2; a weak D match, TRBD1 (5 bases). Germline V gene data show CDR1 as MNHEY and CDR2 as SVGAGI. This CDR3 has 14 amino acids. Trimming left V 4 bases short and J 2 bases short, with 11 bases between. Here the CDR3 reads CASSSGRGNYGYTF. CDR3 nucleotides: TGTGCCAGCAGTTCTGGACGGGGGAACTATGGCTACACCTTC.

The rearrangement links TRBV5-1 to TRBJ2-5, with TRBD1 as a possible D gene (6 bases). V was clipped by 0 bases and J by 1 base, with 10 bases between them. The germline CDR1 and CDR2 sequences are SGHRS and YFSETQ. The CDR3 sequence is 15 residues long. The CDR3 is CASSLVRTAQETQYF. In DNA form, the CDR3 reads TGCGCCAGCAGCTTGGTGCGGACAGCCCAAGAGACCCAGTACTTC.

V and J are TRBV23-1 and TRBJ2-7, with D possibly matching TRBD1 (5 bases). Being an ORF, TRBV23-1 has a function that is uncertain. The CDR3 runs 14 residues. Trimming took off 4 bases at V and 5 bases at J, with 15 bases between the two ends. The CDR3 sequence is CASSRIPTVHEQYF. CDR3 coding DNA: TGCGCCAGCAGTCGCATCCCGACAGTGCACGAGCAGTACTTC.

The chain employs TRBV6-5 and TRBJ2-7; 8 bases are shared with TRBD1. V lost 2 bases and J lost 0; bases outside the gene matches: 3. This CDR3 has 15 amino acids. Germline loops: CDR1 MNHEY, CDR2 SVGAGI. The CDR3 protein is CASSYETGDSYEQYF. The CDR3, as DNA: TGTGCCAGCAGTTACGAGACAGGGGACTCCTACGAGCAGTACTTC.

There are a few counts of this clone. V gene TRBV13 combines with J gene TRBJ2-3; a possible D gene is TRBD2 (6 bases). V was pared by 4 bases and J by 4 bases, with 9 bases between. Looked up from germline, CDR1 is PRHDT and CDR2 is FYEKMQ (reference sequence). The CDR3 extends over 13 amino acids. In nucleotides, the CDR3 is TGTGCCAGCAGCTCCCGGGGGTCAGATACGCAGTATTTT. Translating gives CASSSRGSDTQYF.

In DNA form, the CDR3 reads TGTGCCAGCAGTTCCGCTCAGACAGGGACCTACGAGCAGTACTTC. Translating gives CASSSAQTGTYEQYF. The rearrangement links TRBV28 to TRBJ2-5; 7 bases align to TRBD1. The end of the DNA fits TRBJ2-7 better, so the J call may be wrong. CDR1 is MDHEN and CDR2 is SYDVKM in the germline V gene. The CDR3 extends over 15 amino acids.

The V call is TRBV15, the J call TRBJ2-7; TRBD1 agrees at 10 bases. This CDR3 region has 14 residues. CDR1 and CDR2 (germline): LNHNV, YYDKDF (reference sequence). The V segment lost 5 bases and the J segment 3 bases; nucleotides outside the gene matches: 4. CDR3 nucleotides: TGTGCCACCAGCGGAGGACAGGGGGTCTACGAGCAGTACTTC. It specifies CATSGGQGVYEQYF.

J is TRBJ1-2 and V is TRBV11-2; 7 bases are a match to TRBD1. V lost 5 bases, J lost 4 bases, and 7 bases stayed unmatched. Germline CDR1 reads SGHAT; CDR2 reads FQNNGV. CDR3 length: 14 amino acids. The DNA for the CDR3 is TGTGCCAGCAGCGTTACAGGGGAAGGCTATGGCTACACCTTC. Translation gives CASSVTGEGYGYTF.

The rearrangement joins TRBV18 to TRBJ2-6; a possible D gene is TRBD1 (5 bases). CDR1 and CDR2 (germline): KGHSH, LQKENI. This CDR3 is 18 amino acids long. Trimming removed 2 bases at V and 0 bases at J, with 14 bases between. The CDR3 is CASSPKSGKASGANVLTF. Written as DNA, the CDR3 is TGTGCCAGCTCACCAAAGTCAGGGAAAGCCTCTGGGGCCAACGTCCTGACTTTC.

V and J are TRBV7-8 and TRBJ1-2, with 10 bases that match TRBD1. V shed 3 bases and J 7 bases; nucleotides not matched to a gene: 8. CDR1 is SGHVS, CDR2 FQNEAQ, per germline. This CDR3 spans 15 amino acids. CDR3 loop: CASSFEGQGISGYTF. The CDR3 bases are TGTGCCAGCAGCTTTGAGGGACAGGGGATTAGTGGCTACACCTTC.

The genes are TRBV5-6 and TRBJ2-5; possible D gene TRBD2, 7 bases. Germline loops: CDR1 SGHDT, CDR2 YYEEEE. Trimming shortened V by 2 bases and J by 2 bases, and 13 bases separated the two germline ends. The CDR3 covers 15 residues. In DNA, the CDR3 is TGTGCCAGCAGCTTAATGGGGAGGGGGCAAGAGACCCAGTACTTC. This gives the protein CASSLMGRGQETQYF.

This clone was counted a single time. The CDR3 DNA sequence: TGTGCCAGCAGCGCCGGACAGGGGGCGGCTAATGAAAAACTGTTTTTT. Protein sequence: CASSAGQGAANEKLFF. This chain uses TRBV5-6 with TRBJ1-4; 11 nucleotides agree with TRBD1. Looked up from germline, CDR1 is SGHDT and CDR2 is YYEEEE. V was clipped by 4 bases and J by 3 bases; unmatched bases: 5. The CDR3 consists of 16 residues.

The chain combines TRBV10-3 with TRBJ2-3, with D tentatively TRBD2 (5 bases). The CDR3 spans 16 residues. Germline values: CDR1 ENHRY, CDR2 SYGVKD. Trimming stripped 0 bases from V and 5 bases from J, with 15 bases between. CDR3 sequence: CAISESQLRVGDTQYF. CDR3 DNA: TGTGCCATCAGTGAGTCGCAATTGAGGGTGGGAGATACGCAGTATTTT.

The chain links TRBV5-1 to TRBJ2-7, with 10 positions matching TRBD2. The germline V gene encodes CDR1 SGHRS and CDR2 YFSETQ. The V gene end was trimmed by 4 bases and the J gene end by 3 bases; junction bases not matched to a gene: 13. The CDR3 consists of 17 residues. In DNA form, the CDR3 reads TGCGCCAGCAGCGTGTGGAGTCTAGCGGGGGACCTCTACGAGCAGTACTTC. It codes for CASSVWSLAGDLYEQYF.

V and J are TRBV14 and TRBJ2-7, with D possibly being TRBD1 (6 bases). Trimming took 4 bases from V and 2 from J, leaving 15 bases between them. Germline V gene lookup returns CDR1 SGHDN and CDR2 FVKESK. CDR3 length: 15 residues. CDR3 region: CASSPTGSYAYEQYF. The DNA of the CDR3 is TGTGCCAGCAGCCCAACAGGGTCTTATGCCTACGAGCAGTACTTC.

The gene calls are TRBV5-1 and TRBJ2-5; tentatively, D is TRBD2 (5 bases). The V end lost 4 bases, the J end lost 2 bases, and 18 bases lay between the germline ends. The germline gives CDR1 SGHRS, CDR2 YFSETQ. The CDR3 runs to 16 residues. The CDR3: CASSRHGRSGQETQYF. In DNA, the CDR3 is TGCGCCAGCAGCCGCCATGGCAGGAGCGGACAAGAGACCCAGTACTTC.

The chain is built from TRBV5-4 and TRBJ1-2; TRBD1 agrees at 8 bases. Germline V gene lookup returns CDR1 SGHNT and CDR2 YYREEE (reference sequence). The CDR3 contains 14 residues. The V and J ends lost 3 bases and 5 bases, in that order; junction bases with no gene match: 6. CDR3 DNA: TGTGCCAGCAGCTCGGGACAGGCCGGATATGGCTACACCTTC. It translates to CASSSGQAGYGYTF.

The chain carries TRBV7-9 and TRBJ2-7; tentative D call: TRBD1 (5 bases). CDR1 is SEHNR, CDR2 FQNEAQ, per germline (reference sequence). Between the trimmed V and J ends, which lost 4 bases and 0 bases, there was a span of 22 bases. CDR3 length: 18 residues. The CDR3 nucleotides are TGTGCCAGCAGCTCAACCGAATCCACAGGTTTCGGCTCCTACGAGCAGTACTTC. Amino acid sequence: CASSSTESTGFGSYEQYF.

The chain links TRBV4-3 to TRBJ2-7, with 7 nucleotides matching TRBD1. The germline V gene encodes CDR1 LGHNA and CDR2 YSLEER. Germline trimming cut 3 bases from V and 3 bases from J; bases unmatched to any gene: 5. This CDR3 spans 14 amino acids. CDR3 sequence reads: CASSQVRTGYEQYF. CDR3 DNA: TGCGCCAGCAGCCAGGTCCGGACAGGCTACGAGCAGTACTTC.

V and J are TRBV7-2 and TRBJ1-1, with D possibly being TRBD1 (6 bases). CDR1 and CDR2 from the germline V gene are SGHTA and FQGNSA. The CDR3 is made up of 16 amino acids. Trimming removed 6 bases from V and 4 bases from J, with 21 bases in between. CDR3 in amino acids: CASSKGVAGAGTEAFF. CDR3 in DNA: TGTGCCAGCAGTAAAGGGGTGGCAGGGGCGGGCACTGAAGCTTTCTTT. Complete variable domain (other parts from reference TRBV7-2 and TRBJ1-1): GAGVSQSPSNKVTEKGKDVELRCDPISGHTALYWYRQSLGQGLEFLIYFQGNSAPDKSGLPSDRFSAERTGGSVSTLTIQRTQQEDSAVYLCASSKGVAGAGTEAFFGQGTRLTVV.

The chain links TRBV2 to TRBJ1-1, with 8 nucleotides matching TRBD1. This CDR3 comprises 12 residues. Germline CDR1 is SNHLY and CDR2 is FYNNEI. The CDR3 region has the DNA TGTACATCCAGGGGGCCGAACACTGAAGCTTTCTTT. This translates into CTSRGPNTEAFF. The variable domain in full, completed from reference TRBV2 and TRBJ1-1, reads EPEVTQTPSHQVTQMGQEVILRCVPISNHLYFYWYRQILGQKVEFLVSFYNNEISEKSEIFDDQFSVERPDGSNFTLKIRSTKLEDSAMYFCTSRGPNTEAFFGQGTRLTVV.

As for this clone: One junction end does not reproduce the germline sequence, and a read error may be involved. The V and J genes are TRBV7-7 and TRBJ2-2; 8 bases are a match to TRBD2. Per the germline V gene, CDR1 is SSHAT and CDR2 is FNYEAQ (reference sequence). The CDR3 is made up of 15 amino acids. CDR3 coding DNA: TGTGCTAGCAGCCCCAGCGGGGGAGGCACCGGGGAGCTGTTTTTT. Translation: CASSPSGGGTGELFF.

V is TRBV11-3 and J is TRBJ1-2; D unclear. Germline values: CDR1 SGHNT, CDR2 YENEEA. CDR3 size: 12 residues. Trimming shortened V by 2 bases and J by 3 bases, and 4 bases separated the two germline ends. The CDR3 DNA is TGTGCCAGCAGCTTACAGGACTATGGCTACACCTTC. It translates to CASSLQDYGYTF.